The source of this TCR beta chain is a study of identifying expanded T cells in peripheral blood. Whole-study findings and limits: Over about two and four weeks, about 16 and 19 clones changed, versus approximately 1.1 between replicates. Approximately 2-week clone count variance significantly increased as total template count grew.

Assay: immunoSEQ multiplex PCR; the TCRdb copy retains only in-frame clones and omits some. The table includes approximately 83,000 clones, 80% to 90% detected once. Germline V lookup: CDR1 GTSNPN, CDR2 SVGIG (reference sequence). V lost 3 bases and J 8 bases, leaving 19 bases between the germline ends. The CDR3 contains 14 residues. Healthy donors had no documented immune events, such as infections, while sampled. Details on this clone: Its antigen is not identified.

The chain couples TRBV30 to TRBJ1-2; the D is unclear. Sample: blood. The TCR originated in a person aged 18 to 75 in good health. The CDR3 region has the DNA TGTGCCTGGAGCCCTTCGTATGTCGTAGGGGGCTACACCTTC. This gives the protein CAWSPSYVVGGYTF.